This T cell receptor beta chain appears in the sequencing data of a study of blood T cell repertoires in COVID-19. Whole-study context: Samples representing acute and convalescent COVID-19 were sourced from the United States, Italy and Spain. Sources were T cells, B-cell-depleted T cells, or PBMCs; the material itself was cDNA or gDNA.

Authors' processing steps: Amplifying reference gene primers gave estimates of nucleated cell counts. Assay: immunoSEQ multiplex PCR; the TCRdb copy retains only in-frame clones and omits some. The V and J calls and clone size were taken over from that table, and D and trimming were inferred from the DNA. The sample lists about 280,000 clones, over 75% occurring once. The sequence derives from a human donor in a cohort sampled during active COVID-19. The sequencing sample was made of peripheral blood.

CDR3 DNA: TGTGCCAGCAGCTTCTCTCGCAGCCAGTACTTC. Its translation: CASSFSRSQYF. The genes are TRBV7-9 and TRBJ2-5; D is unclear. Germline loops: CDR1 SEHNR, CDR2 FQNEAQ (reference sequence). The CDR3 has 11 amino acids. The V and J ends lost 3 bases and 10 bases respectively, with 9 bases between them.